What follows is one TCR beta chain and its context. This clone was counted once. The specificity of this receptor is unknown. Base qualities were left out, and no much larger clone turns up one base away. This sample was taken from a study of cytomegalovirus exposure and HLA in healthy donors listed by TCRdb under 2017. Notes on the research overall: An earlier analysis of 587 of the donors reported 250 to 350 Gb of sequence data and 100 million to 120 million unique TCR beta sequences obtained from about 170 million T cells. Along with the roughly 700-subject first cohort, a separate validation cohort of 120 different subjects was used. An early release covering roughly 600 HLA-typed donors comprised 300 to 350 gigabases of sequencing data and approximately 80 million unique TCR sequences. Every repertoire in the discovery cohort had been generated on one and the same sequencing platform. A later analysis re-examined previously published TCR beta repertoires from several hundred donors and added high-resolution HLA genotyping to investigate patterns of TCR occurrence. Of the 300 to 400 genotyped donors, about 80% fell in the genetic ancestry cluster associated with self-reported Caucasian donors. Typing coverage differed by locus: A, B, C, DRB1 and DQB1 were typed in about 629-630 donors, DQA1 in approximately 520, DPA1 in some 570, and DPB1 in approximately 450. In a later genetic analysis, genome-wide SNP genotypes for about 65% of the 666 donors were used, and that subset was treated as a discovery cohort. The study used immunosequencing to profile the T cell repertoires of several hundred subjects and linked those repertoires to cytomegalovirus serostatus. HLA typing covered class I and class II loci at four-digit resolution. Rather than drawing on any new phenotypic data, the later analysis identified candidate immune exposures from TCR beta sequences and the way those sequences occurred across donors. Among 300 to 500 genotyped donors of the cohort, an average of approximately 240,000 unique TCR beta nucleotide sequences was sequenced per donor, of which 15% to 20% were non-productive. About five DR-DQ haplotypes were treated as single units for association and clustering because of strong linkage in the cohort. The study combined high-throughput TCR immunosequencing, statistical association of individual TCRs with disease status, and machine learning to predict cytomegalovirus infection status. Donor age, sex, ethnicity and CMV serostatus were compiled alongside the repertoire data. An earlier analysis of roughly 600 of the donors used high-throughput TCR beta sequencing to judge whether each TCR beta V gene segment behaved as functional or pseudogenic. The study was designed to test whether signatures of past pathogen exposure could be identified by cataloging public T cell receptors. Study-level results and caveats: Several of the top co-occurrence clusters appeared to be linked to parvovirus B19, influenza, CMV and Epstein-Barr virus, according to a later analysis. The only immune exposure information available for the cohort was CMV serostatus. Because HLA typing was missing for some donors at each locus, association tests included only the typed subset. A later analysis associated 17,000 or so TCR beta sequences with specific HLA alleles at a false discovery rate of 0.05. A few of the identified cytomegalovirus-associated TCR beta chains were confirmed in vitro to be specific for cytomegalovirus antigens. According to a later genetic analysis, donors in an Asian-associated ancestry cluster had fewer N-insertions in productive TCRs than the approximately 650-donor mean. In a later genetic analysis, a missense DCLRE1C variant was associated with V-gene and J-gene trimming of TCR beta chains, and the association was replicated in an independent cohort. When HLA alleles, especially DR and DQ, strongly co-occurred, attributing TCR associations to individual alleles was difficult. The presence/absence analyses assumed that sequencing depth was roughly uniform across donors, and that assumption may not be true. In a later analysis, the rate of TCR association differed among HLA loci, with DRB1 alleles having the most associated TCRs and HLA-C alleles having the fewest. The sequencing pipeline was judged likely to have produced a cluster of highly shared sequence variants as a technical artifact. An earlier analysis of 587 of the donors showed that most TCR beta V segments appeared in productive rearrangements either about 90% or about 30% of the time, which broadly matched IMGT annotations. Most TCR sequences were observed very rarely across donors, whereas some public TCRs were present in many individuals. The authors suggested that the approach could potentially be generalized to other disease states and immunological phenotypes. Because the 87-base-pair reads could not distinguish some IMGT-functional V segments, including TRBV6-2 and TRBV6-3, those segments were excluded. Because counts were too low, roughly 16 rarely observed V segments, including chromosome 9 orphons, were excluded from the earlier analysis of 587 of the donors. This cohort had only TCR beta chains sequenced, and the lack of alpha or paired-chain data limited which features could be detected. A later analysis found that most CMV-associated TCR beta chains appeared HLA-restricted, with HLA associations seemingly driven largely by CMV exposure. A later analysis found that HLA-associated TCR beta chains were more clonally expanded and had lower generation probabilities than equally common non-associated chains. Correlated functional status among segregating V segments might reflect linkage disequilibrium, but an unknown experimental factor could not be ruled out. A further reported finding was that TCR beta sequences accurately predicted the HLA-A and HLA-B alleles for most subjects in the first cohort. The classifier was reported to diagnose cytomegalovirus status with high specificity and sensitivity in both the original cohort and the validation cohort. The study listed 164 TCR beta chains as associated with cytomegalovirus.

V gives up 6 bases and J gives up 0 bases, and the segment between their germline ends measures 5 bases. Via the germline V gene (reference sequence), CDR1 is LNHDA and CDR2 SQIVND. CDR3 length: 13 amino acids, cysteine to phenylalanine. This entry keeps only the CDR3 DNA: 39 bases, framed from base 1. Preparation of the library involved the immunoSEQ multiplex PCR assay. The multiplex PCR relied on a mix of 60 forward primers for TCR Vbeta segments and 13 reverse primers for TCR Jbeta segments. The CDR3 region of rearranged TCR beta genes was amplified from genomic DNA with a multiplex PCR assay. On the Illumina HiSeq System, the amplified TCR beta libraries were sequenced as 87-base-pair reads. In the authors' own workflow: A later analysis counted tens of millions of unique TCR beta chains across the 690 or so repertoires, and 10 million to 12 million of these chains were shared by at least two donors. To remove PCR and sequencing errors, raw reads were error-corrected and collapsed into unique sequences using a nearest-neighbor algorithm that merged closely related sequences. CDR3 sequences were aligned to IMGT reference sequences to assign V, D and J gene segments. For a sequence to be retained, at least a six-nucleotide match to both a V gene segment and a J gene segment was required. Rearrangements were called productive when the CDR3 lacked stop codons and stayed in frame with V and J; all others were non-productive. CDR3 was defined by IMGT convention, running from the second conserved V-encoded cysteine to the conserved J-encoded phenylalanine. Sequences without an unambiguous match to a single V gene segment were excluded from the earlier analysis of about 640 of the donors. In an earlier analysis of around 590 of the donors, a V segment was called functional when productive rearrangements were above 56.7%, and segregating when the standard deviation between donors exceeded 5%. A statistical classification framework was built to diagnose cytomegalovirus status from the catalog of TCR beta chain sequences. In a later analysis, TCR nucleotide sequences were compared against IMGT/GENE-DB human TR gene sequences so that V and J genes could be assigned. A later analysis assigned CDR3 sequences and most-parsimonious VDJ recombination scenarios with the TCRdist pipeline. In a later analysis, each TCR beta chain was defined by its CDR3 amino acid sequence together with its V-gene family, and reads lacking a unique V-gene family were excluded. A later analysis removed several hundred highly shared, low-generation-probability nucleotide sequences to deal with suspected cross-contamination and a sequencing artifact. A later analysis calculated a clonal expansion index for each public chain from normalized within-repertoire ranks of inferred template counts. A later analysis computed generation probabilities with a VDJ recombination model fitted to out-of-frame rearrangements, and checked the results against IGoR. In a later analysis, TCR-TCR, TCR-HLA and TCR-CMV co-occurrence was scored with hypergeometric tests, and a repertoire-size bias correction was applied to TCR pairs. In a later analysis, false discovery rates were estimated by permuting HLA or CMV assignments 20 times. In a later analysis, co-occurring TCRs were grouped using DBSCAN, with TCRdist sequence similarity added in when clustering inside HLA-allele-positive subsets. Co-occurrence clustering excluded repertoires with fewer than 30,000 or more than 120,000 public chains, plus five with anomalous nucleotide sharing. Held by TCRdb, this immuneACCESS table contains in-frame sequences only and omits some clones. Under half of the omission traces to an unresolved V gene where checked; the cause of the rest is unknown. That table gives V, J and clone size, and the DNA gave D and trimming. The sample records approximately 110,000 clones, less than 80% of which are singletons. The leading ten clones occupy less than 2% of the sample.

In total, roughly 710 healthy bone marrow donors made up the cohort. At the time of sampling, all cohort members were nominally healthy, though unrecorded immune exposures were likely present. The donor tested CMV seronegative and was one of the 352 seronegative cohort members. Every donor gave a peripheral blood sample, and the peripheral blood mononuclear cells from that sample were used for TCR beta sequencing. The Qiagen DNeasy Blood Extraction Kit was used to extract genomic DNA from the blood cell samples. The chain uses TRBV19 and TRBJ1-4, with the D gene uncertain. The origin of this receptor is a man aged 50 or older in good health and CMV-seronegative. Specimen: PBMCs. The nucleotides read TGTGCCAGTAGCCTCGCAACTAATGAAAAACTGTTTTTT. Translated, this is CASSLATNEKLFF.